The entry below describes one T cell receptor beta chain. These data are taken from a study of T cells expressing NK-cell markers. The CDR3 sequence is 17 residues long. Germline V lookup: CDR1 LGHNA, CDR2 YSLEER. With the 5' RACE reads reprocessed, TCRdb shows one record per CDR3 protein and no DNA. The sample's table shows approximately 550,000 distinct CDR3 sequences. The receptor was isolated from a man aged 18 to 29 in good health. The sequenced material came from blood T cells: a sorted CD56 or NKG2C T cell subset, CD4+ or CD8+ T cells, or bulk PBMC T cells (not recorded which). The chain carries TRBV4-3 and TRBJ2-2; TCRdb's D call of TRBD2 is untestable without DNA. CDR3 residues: CASSQDGETRGSGELFF.